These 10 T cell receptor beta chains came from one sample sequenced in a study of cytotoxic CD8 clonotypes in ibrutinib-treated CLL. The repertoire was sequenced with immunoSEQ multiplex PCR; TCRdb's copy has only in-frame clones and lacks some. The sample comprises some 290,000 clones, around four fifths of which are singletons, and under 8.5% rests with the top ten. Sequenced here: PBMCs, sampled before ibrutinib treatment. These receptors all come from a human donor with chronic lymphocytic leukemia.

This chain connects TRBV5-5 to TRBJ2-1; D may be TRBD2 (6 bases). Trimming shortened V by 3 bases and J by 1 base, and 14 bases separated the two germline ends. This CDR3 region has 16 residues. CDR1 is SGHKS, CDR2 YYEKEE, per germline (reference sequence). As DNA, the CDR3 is TGTGCCAGCAGCTATCTTGCGGGAAGGTCCTACAATGAGCAGTTCTTC. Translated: CASSYLAGRSYNEQFF.

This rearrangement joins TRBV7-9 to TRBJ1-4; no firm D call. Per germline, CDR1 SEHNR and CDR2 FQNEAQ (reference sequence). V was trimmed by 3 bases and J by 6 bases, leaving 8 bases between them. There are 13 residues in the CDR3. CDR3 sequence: CASSFQRDEKLFF. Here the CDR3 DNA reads TGTGCCAGCAGCTTTCAGCGTGATGAAAAACTGTTTTTT. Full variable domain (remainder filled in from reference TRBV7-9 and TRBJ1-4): DTGVSQNPRHKITKRGQNVTFRCDPISEHNRLYWYRQTLGQGPEFLTYFQNEAQLEKSRLLSDRFSAERPKGSFSTLEIQRTEQGDSAMYLCASSFQRDEKLFFGSGTQLSVL.

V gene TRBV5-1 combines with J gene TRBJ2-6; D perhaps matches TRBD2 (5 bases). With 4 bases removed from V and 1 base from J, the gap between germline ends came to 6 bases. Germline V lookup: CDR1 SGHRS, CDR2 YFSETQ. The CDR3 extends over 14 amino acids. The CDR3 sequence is CASSEGSGANVLTF. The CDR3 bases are TGCGCCAGCAGCGAGGGTTCTGGGGCCAACGTCCTGACTTTC.

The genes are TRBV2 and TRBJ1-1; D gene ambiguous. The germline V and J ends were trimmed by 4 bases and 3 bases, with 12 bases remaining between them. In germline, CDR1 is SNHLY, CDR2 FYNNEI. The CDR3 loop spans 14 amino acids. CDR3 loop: CASSGEQRYTEAFF. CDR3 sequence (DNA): TGTGCCAGCAGTGGGGAACAGCGATACACTGAAGCTTTCTTT.

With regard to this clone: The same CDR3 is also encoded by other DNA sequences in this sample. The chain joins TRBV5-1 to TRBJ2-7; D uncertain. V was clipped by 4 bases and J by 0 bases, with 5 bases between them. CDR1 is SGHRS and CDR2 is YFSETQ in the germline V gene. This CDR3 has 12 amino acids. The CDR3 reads CASSPGSYEQYF. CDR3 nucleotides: TGCGCCAGCAGCCCAGGCTCCTACGAGCAGTACTTC.

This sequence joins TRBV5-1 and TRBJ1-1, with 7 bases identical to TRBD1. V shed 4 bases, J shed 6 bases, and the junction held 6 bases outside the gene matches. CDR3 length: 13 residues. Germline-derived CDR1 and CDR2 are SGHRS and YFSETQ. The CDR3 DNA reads TGCGCCAGCAGCACAGACAGGGTGGCTGAAGCTTTCTTT. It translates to CASSTDRVAEAFF.

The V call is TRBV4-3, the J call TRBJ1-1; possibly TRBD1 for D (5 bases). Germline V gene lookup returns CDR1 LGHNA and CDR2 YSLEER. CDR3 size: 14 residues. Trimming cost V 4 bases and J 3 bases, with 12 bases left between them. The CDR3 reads CASSRETADTEAFF. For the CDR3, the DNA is TGCGCCAGCAGCCGAGAGACAGCCGACACTGAAGCTTTCTTT.

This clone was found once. In DNA, the CDR3 is TGTGCCAGCAGCTTAGAGTATCGCTACGAGCAGTACTTC. Protein: CASSLEYRYEQYF. This chain links TRBV11-2 with TRBJ2-7; D remains unclear. Germline lookup yields CDR1 SGHAT and CDR2 FQNNGV. The CDR3 has 13 amino acids. V lost 0 bases and J 3 bases, leaving 6 bases between the germline ends.

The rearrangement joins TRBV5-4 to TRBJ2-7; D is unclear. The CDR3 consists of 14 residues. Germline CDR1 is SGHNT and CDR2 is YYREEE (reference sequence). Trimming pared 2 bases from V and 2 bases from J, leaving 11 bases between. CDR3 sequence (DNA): TGTGCCAGCAGCTTATGGCCGGATACCTACGAGCAGTACTTC. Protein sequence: CASSLWPDTYEQYF.

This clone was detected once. The DNA for the CDR3 is TGCGCCAGCACCCCCCTGGACAGGGCGAACACCGGGGAGCTGTTTTTT. It encodes CASTPLDRANTGELFF. The chain uses TRBV5-1 and TRBJ2-2, with 8 nucleotides matching TRBD1. With 6 bases clipped from V and 0 bases from J, the junction kept 7 bases outside the gene matches. In germline, CDR1 is SGHRS, CDR2 YFSETQ. The CDR3 has 16 amino acids.